This T cell receptor beta chain was found in a study of PD-L1 blockade in urothelial cancer. The V gene end was trimmed by 1 base and the J gene end by 0 bases; junction bases not matched to a gene: 2. CDR3 length: 15 residues. Per the germline V gene, CDR1 is SEHNR and CDR2 is FQNEAQ (reference sequence). Sample time point: pretreatment peripheral blood. The cohort comprised individuals with locally advanced or metastatic urothelial carcinoma. Samples spanned pretreatment and treatment, with 1 to 8 time points per patient. Using immunoSEQ multiplex PCR, the repertoire was profiled, and TCRdb retains in-frame clones only, with some absent. Here the sample spans tens of thousands of clones, roughly 90% being singletons.

The genes are TRBV7-9 and TRBJ2-7, with 8 bases that match TRBD2. The specimen comprised PBMCs, sampled around atezolizumab (anti-PD-L1) treatment. The sequence was obtained from an older man with urothelial cancer. The CDR3 reads CASSLVLADSYEQYF. CDR3 in DNA: TGTGCCAGCAGCTTAGTACTAGCGGACTCCTACGAGCAGTACTTC.